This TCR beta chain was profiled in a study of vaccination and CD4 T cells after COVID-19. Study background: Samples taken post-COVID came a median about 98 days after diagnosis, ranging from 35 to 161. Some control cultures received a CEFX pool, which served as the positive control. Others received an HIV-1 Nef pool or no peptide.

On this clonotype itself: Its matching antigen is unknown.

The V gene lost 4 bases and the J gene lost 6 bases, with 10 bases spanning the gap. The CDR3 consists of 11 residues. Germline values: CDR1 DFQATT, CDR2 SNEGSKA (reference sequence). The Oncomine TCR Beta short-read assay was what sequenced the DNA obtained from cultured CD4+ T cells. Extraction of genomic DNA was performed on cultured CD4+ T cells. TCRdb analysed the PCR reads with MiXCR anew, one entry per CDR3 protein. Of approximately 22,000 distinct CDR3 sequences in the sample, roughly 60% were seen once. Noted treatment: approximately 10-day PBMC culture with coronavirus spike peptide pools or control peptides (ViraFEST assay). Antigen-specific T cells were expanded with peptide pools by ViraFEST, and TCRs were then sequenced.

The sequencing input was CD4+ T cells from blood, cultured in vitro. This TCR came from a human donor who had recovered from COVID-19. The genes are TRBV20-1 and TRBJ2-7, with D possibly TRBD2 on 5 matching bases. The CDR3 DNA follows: TGCAGTGCTAAGAGGGCCCTCGAGCAGTACTTC. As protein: CSAKRALEQYF.